Shown below are 7 T cell receptor beta chains from a single sample sequenced in a study of blood T cells in healthy people across ages. Alongside a J-beta primer mix, a sample-barcoded 5' primer served in a second PCR lasting roughly 7 to 11 cycles. One entry per CDR3 protein results from TCRdb running MiXCR on the 5' RACE reads. The data show over 600,000 distinct CDR3 sequences, just over 55% seen once. Sequencing was carried out using blood. These receptors all stem from a man aged 35 to 55 in good health.

The V call is TRBV4-1, the J call TRBJ2-1; TRBD2 matches 11 bases. The CDR3 runs to 15 residues. After removal of 8 bases from V and 4 bases from J, the junction contained 7 bases not matched to a gene. CDR1 MGHRA and CDR2 YSYEKL come from the germline V gene. CDR3 nucleotides: TGCGCCAGCTCTGGGACTAGCGGTTGGTACAATGAGCAGTTCTTC. Its translation: CASSGTSGWYNEQFF.

This clonotype was found a few times. The chain carries TRBV20-1 and TRBJ2-3; D ambiguous. The CDR3 is 15 residues long. Trimming took 5 bases from V and 0 from J, leaving 15 bases between them. Looked up from germline, CDR1 is DFQATT and CDR2 is SNEGSKA (reference sequence). CDR3 in amino acids: CSAQNRLTSTDTQYF. Written as DNA, the CDR3 is TGCAGTGCTCAAAACCGACTTACTAGCACAGATACGCAGTATTTT.

The chain links TRBV7-3 to TRBJ1-6; TRBD1 matches at 7 bases. This CDR3 is built from 16 residues. Losses at the gene ends were 2 bases for V and 6 bases for J; bases not matched to a gene: 7. Germline loops: CDR1 SGHTA, CDR2 FQGTGA. The CDR3: CASSLFPQGGNSPLHF. DNA of the CDR3: TGTGCCAGCAGCTTATTCCCTCAGGGGGGTAATTCACCCCTCCACTTT. Full variable domain (remainder filled in from reference TRBV7-3 and TRBJ1-6): GAGVSQTPSNKVTEKGKYVELRCDPISGHTALYWYRQSLGQGPEFLIYFQGTGAADDSGLPNDRFFAVRPEGSVSTLKIQRTERGDSAVYLCASSLFPQGGNSPLHFGNGTRLTVT.

The chain has TRBV9 and TRBJ2-5, with TRBD1 as a possible D gene (6 bases). This CDR3 spans 15 amino acids. Germline V CDR1 and CDR2: SGDLS, YYNGEE. V was pared by 0 bases and J by 5 bases, with 14 bases between. This CDR3 reads CASSVALGARETQYF. The DNA for the CDR3 is TGTGCCAGCAGCGTAGCCCTGGGGGCTCGGGAGACCCAGTACTTC.

This clonotype appeared a few times. The rearrangement joins TRBV7-9 to TRBJ2-7; maybe TRBD1 (6 bases). The CDR3 contains 13 residues. V was pared by 4 bases and J by 4 bases, with 11 bases between. Germline V gives CDR1 SEHNR, CDR2 FQNEAQ (reference sequence). CDR3 in amino acids: CASSSPDRYEQYF. Written as DNA, the CDR3 is TGTGCCAGCAGCTCTCCGGACAGATACGAGCAGTACTTC.

V is TRBV7-9 and J is TRBJ2-7, with 8 bases that match TRBD1. Gene TRBJ2-5 matches the end of the DNA better, so the J call may be wrong. Germline CDR1 SEHNR, CDR2 FQNEAQ (reference sequence). CDR3 length: 14 amino acids. CDR3 DNA sequence: TGTGCCAGCAGCCGGGGGACAGGAGGAGGGACCCAGTACTTC. Its protein is CASSRGTGGGTQYF.

This clonotype was observed a handful of times. J is TRBJ1-5 and V is TRBV27; 7 nucleotides align to TRBD1. The V and J ends lost 4 bases and 6 bases, in that order; junction bases with no gene match: 6. The length of the CDR3 is 14 residues. The germline gives CDR1 MNHEY, CDR2 SMNVEV (reference sequence). The CDR3 is CASSYQGEAQPQHF. The DNA of the CDR3 is TGTGCCAGCAGTTATCAGGGGGAAGCTCAGCCCCAGCATTTT.